The rows below give T cell receptor beta chains drawn from one sample of a study of T-cell reconstitution after alpha-beta-depleted transplantation in children. Via MiXCR, TCRdb re-called the PCR reads, giving one row per CDR3 protein. The table lists around 300,000 distinct CDR3 sequences, 9.5% to 13% of them singletons, with 20% to 30% in the top ten. Material: peripheral blood, obtained 180 days after TCRalphabeta/CD19-depleted stem cell transplant. The source is a male patient aged 2 to 9 who had a stem cell transplant for chronic granulomatous disease, so the T cells may come from the graft donor. Each CDR3 is given with its conserved first and last residue. The D gene is left open where the match is weak. Clone size appears in some rows only: once, few, many, or a class for an expanded clone.

TRBJ2-7 TRBV3-1 many - TGTGCCAGCAGCCGCGGAGAGACCTACGAGCAGTACTTC CASSRGETYEQYF
TRBJ2-7 TRBV19 few - TGTGCCAGAACAGGCGCCAGCTACTTC CARTGASYF
TRBJ2-3 TRBV15 many - TGTGCCACCAGCCCTCGACTCGCAGATACGCAGTATTTT CATSPRLADTQYF
TRBJ1-5 TRBV4-1 many TRBD1 TGCGCCAGCAGCCAGTACAGGGGTAGCAATCAGCCCCAGCATTTT CASSQYRGSNQPQHF
TRBJ2-7 TRBV21-1 - - TGTGCCAGCAGCAAAAGGCCCTTGGCGACTAGCACAACCTACGAGCAGTACTTC CASSKRPLATSTTYEQYF
TRBJ1-5 TRBV30 - - TGTGCCTGGAGTGTTAGTGCGCTACAGCCCCAGCATTTT CAWSVSALQPQHF
TRBJ2-1 TRBV20-1 many - TGCAGTGCTAGCGGGAGTAGACACAATGAGCAGTTCTTC CSASGSRHNEQFF
TRBJ2-7 TRBV20-1 many TRBD2 TGCAGTGCTAGAGATCCAGCTAGCGGGACCTACGAGCAGTACTTC CSARDPASGTYEQYF
TRBJ1-2 TRBV15 many - TGTGCCACCAGCGCCCCACAAACAGGGAAAACGGTAGGAGGCTACACCTTC CATSAPQTGKTVGGYTF
TRBJ2-2 TRBV5-5 many - TGTGCCAGCAGCTTGTGGGGGGCAGACACCGGGGAGCTGTTTTTT CASSLWGADTGELFF
TRBJ1-1 TRBV27 many - TGTGCCAGCAGTTTTTCGAGGGGTTGGAACACTGAAGCTTTCTTT CASSFSRGWNTEAFF
TRBJ2-7 TRBV12-3/TRBV12-4 - TRBD2 TGTGCCAGCAGTTGGACTAGCGGGGTCGAGCAGTACTTC CASSWTSGVEQYF
TRBJ2-1 TRBV29-1 many TRBD2 TGCAGCGTTATCCTAGCGGGAGCAAAGGAGCAGTTCTTC CSVILAGAKEQFF
TRBJ1-1 TRBV2 many - TGTGCCAGCAGGGACGGGGGGCGCGTGACTGAAGCTTTCTTT CASRDGGRVTEAFF
TRBJ2-1 TRBV5-4 many - TGTGCCAGCAGCCCGGCATTAGGCACAGGGAATGAGCAGTTCTTC CASSPALGTGNEQFF
TRBJ2-7 TRBV28 many - TGTGCCAGCATCGGGGGCTCCTACGAGCAGTACTTC CASIGGSYEQYF
TRBJ2-6 TRBV6-2/TRBV6-3 - - TGTGCCAGCAGTTACGACGGAGGGTCTGGGGCCAACGTCCTGACTTTC CASSYDGGSGANVLTF
TRBJ2-3 TRBV7-2 - TRBD2 TGTGCCAGCAGCTTAATCGTTAGCGGGGTTGGGCCTCAGTATTTT CASSLIVSGVGPQYF
TRBJ2-5 TRBV5-6 many TRBD1 TGTGCCAGCAGCGCGGGACAGGGGGTGATGGAGACCCAGTACTTC CASSAGQGVMETQYF
TRBJ1-2 TRBV12-3/TRBV12-4 few - TGTGCCAGCAGTTTGGTTGGGGGAGGTGGCTACACCTTC CASSLVGGGGYTF
TRBJ2-7 TRBV7-9 many TRBD1 TGTGCCAGCAGCCCGACAGGGAACGAGCAGTACTTC CASSPTGNEQYF
TRBJ1-1 TRBV7-9 many - TGTGCCAGCAGCTTAACGGGTCCCACTGAAGCTTTCTTT CASSLTGPTEAFF
TRBJ2-3 TRBV23-1 few TRBD1 TGCGCCAGCAGTCGGAGGCCAGGGTGGGCATTGTGGGGACAGGGTGCGATTGGAGATACGCAGTATTTT CASSRRPGWALWGQGAIGDTQYF
TRBJ2-3 TRBV15 many - TGTGCCACCAGCAGAGATGGAGATACGCAGTATTTT CATSRDGDTQYF
TRBJ1-4 TRBV7-9 many TRBD1 TGTGCCAGCAGCTTAGAAGGCCCGGACAGGGCTGAAAAACTGTTTTTT CASSLEGPDRAEKLFF
TRBJ2-5 TRBV5-1 many TRBD1 TGCGCCAGCAGCCCGGGACAGGGACTGAAAGAGACCCAGTACTTC CASSPGQGLKETQYF
TRBJ2-7 TRBV1 - - TGCACCAGCAGCGGAGGGGATCCAGGGTACGAGCAGTACTTC CTSSGGDPGYEQYF
TRBJ2-2 TRBV3-1 - - TGTGCCAGCAGCCATTGGACAGCGCTCACCGGGGAGCTGTTTTTT CASSHWTALTGELFF
TRBJ2-1 TRBV29-1 many - TGCAGCGTTGAGGGCAGGTATTGGTATGAGCAGTTCTTC CSVEGRYWYEQFF
TRBJ1-5 TRBV19 many TRBD1 TGTGCCAGTAGTAACGGACAGGCGGGGGGCCATCAGCCCCAGCATTTT CASSNGQAGGHQPQHF
TRBJ2-1 TRBV19 - - TGTGCCAGTAGTATAGCTTCAAATGAGCAGTTCTTC CASSIASNEQFF
TRBJ1-3 TRBV29-1 many - TGCAGCGTCCTACAGGCGGTTGGAGTTGGAAACACCATATATTTT CSVLQAVGVGNTIYF
TRBJ2-3 TRBV5-1 few TRBD1 TGCGCCAGCGGCCTGACAGGGAGCACAGATACGCAGTATTTT CASGLTGSTDTQYF
TRBJ2-1 TRBV20-1 many TRBD2 TGCAGTGCGCCCCCAGCGGGAGGGTTTCTTAGCTCCTACAATGAGCAGTTCTTC CSAPPAGGFLSSYNEQFF
TRBJ1-4 TRBV20-1 many - TGCAGTGCTCGGGGGGGGCAACTGTTTTTT CSARGGQLFF
TRBJ2-7 TRBV28 many TRBD1 TGTGCCAGCAGTGGCCCGGGACAGGTGAAGGGCGAGCAGTACTTC CASSGPGQVKGEQYF
TRBJ2-3 TRBV7-9 - - TGTGCCAGCAGCTTAGCTACAGGGTTTGGCACAGATACGCAGTATTTT CASSLATGFGTDTQYF
TRBJ2-1 TRBV12-3/TRBV12-4 many - TGTGCCAGCAGTTTAGCGGAATTGGAGCAGTTCTTC CASSLAELEQFF
TRBJ2-1 TRBV28 many TRBD2 TGTGCCAGCAGGCGGACTAGCGGGAGGTATAATGAGCAGTTCTTC CASRRTSGRYNEQFF
TRBJ2-1 TRBV24-1 many TRBD1 TGTGCCACAAGATCTCACGGACAGGGCCGAAATGAGCAGTTCTTC CATRSHGQGRNEQFF
TRBJ2-7 TRBV28 many TRBD2 TGTGCCAGCAGTCCTAGCGGGATAAGCTACGAGCAGTACTTC CASSPSGISYEQYF
TRBJ1-1 TRBV30 many - TGTGCCTGGAGGCCGAAGGGGTGGAGCACTGAAGCTTTCTTT CAWRPKGWSTEAFF
TRBJ2-1 TRBV9 many - TGTGCCAGCAGCGTAAGGGAGCGGAACTACAATGAGCAGTTCTTC CASSVRERNYNEQFF
TRBJ2-5 TRBV7-2 many TRBD2 TGTGCCAGCAGCCCGAGCGGGAGGGGCATCTGGGAGACCCAGTACTTC CASSPSGRGIWETQYF
TRBJ1-2 TRBV6-2/TRBV6-3 many - TGTGCCAGCAGTTACTCGACAGTAAGCGGCTACACCTTC CASSYSTVSGYTF
TRBJ2-7 TRBV12-3/TRBV12-4 many TRBD1 TGTGCCAGCAGTGGTGGGACAGGGCGGAATTACGAGCAGTACTTC CASSGGTGRNYEQYF
TRBJ2-7 TRBV27 many TRBD1 TGTGCCAGCAGTTTATTGCCGGGACAGAAGAATTCCTACGAGCAGTACTTC CASSLLPGQKNSYEQYF
TRBJ2-7 TRBV20-1 many - TGCAGTTTCGACCGTTCCTACGAGCAGTACTTC CSFDRSYEQYF
TRBJ2-1 TRBV5-6 - - TGTGCCAGCAGCTTGTACGCGGGTCCGAATGAGCAGTTCTTC CASSLYAGPNEQFF
TRBJ2-7 TRBV28 - TRBD2 TGTGCCAGCAGTTTGTCTAGCGGGGTAAATTACGAGCAGTACTTC CASSLSSGVNYEQYF
TRBJ2-3 TRBV7-3 many TRBD1 TGTGCCAGCAGCATTGGGACAGGGGGCTATGGAGATACGCAGTATTTT CASSIGTGGYGDTQYF
TRBJ2-7 TRBV7-3 many - TGTGCCAGCAGCTTCTCAGGGGGAGGGTCCTACGAGCAGTACTTC CASSFSGGGSYEQYF
TRBJ2-5 TRBV7-2 many TRBD2 TGTGCCAGCAGCCCAGGACTAGCGGGAGGGGGGTTTCTGGAGACCCAGTACTTC CASSPGLAGGGFLETQYF
TRBJ2-1 TRBV15 many TRBD2 TGTGCCACCAGCGGCGGGAGTGAGTACAATGAGCAGTTCTTC CATSGGSEYNEQFF
TRBJ2-7 TRBV7-2 many - TGTGCCAGCAGCTTAAGGTCGAAGACTACCCAAGTTATCTACGAGCAGTACTTC CASSLRSKTTQVIYEQYF
TRBJ2-3 TRBV11-2 many TRBD2 TGTGCCAGCAGCTTAGTCCACGCGGGGGGGTTAGATACGCAGTATTTT CASSLVHAGGLDTQYF
TRBJ2-7 TRBV7-9 many TRBD1 TGTGCCAGCAGCTCGGGACAGGGGTCGTCTCCATCCTACGAGCAGTACTTC CASSSGQGSSPSYEQYF
TRBJ2-1 TRBV29-1 many TRBD1 TGCAGCGTTCGAGGACAGGACTCCGCCTCCTACAATGAGCAGTTCTTC CSVRGQDSASYNEQFF
TRBJ2-4 TRBV2 few TRBD1 TGTGCCAGCAGCTATCCCGACAGGGGGCGATTGGACATTCAGTACTTC CASSYPDRGRLDIQYF
TRBJ2-5 TRBV28 - - TGTGCCAGCAGCACTTATTTTTTAATCGCAGTTCAAGAGACCCAGTACTTC CASSTYFLIAVQETQYF